Following are 5 T cell receptor beta chains from one sample sequenced in a study of cytomegalovirus exposure and HLA in healthy donors. The PCR ran on 60 Vbeta and 13 Jbeta primers. Sequencing was performed with immunoSEQ multiplex PCR; in TCRdb, only in-frame clones are kept and a portion is missing. The sample consists of around 220,000 clones, more than 60% of them appearing once. The sequencing sample was made of PBMCs. The receptors here all came from a man between 40 and 49 years old in good health and CMV-seronegative.

This clone has a handful of counts. The chain is built from TRBV27 and TRBJ2-7; 7 nucleotides match TRBD1. This CDR3 spans 17 amino acids. Trimming took 4 bases from V and 1 from J; bases not matched to a gene: 13. The germline V gene has CDR1 MNHEY and CDR2 SMNVEV (reference sequence). This CDR3 reads CASSSLLRGDSSYEQYF. The CDR3 DNA is TGTGCCAGCAGTTCCCTATTGCGTGGGGACAGTTCCTACGAGCAGTACTTC.

CDR3 DNA sequence: TGCAGTGCTAGTAGATACAATGAGCAGTTCTTC. It encodes CSASRYNEQFF. The V gene is TRBV20-1, the J gene TRBJ2-1; D gene ambiguous. The germline CDR1 and CDR2 sequences are DFQATT and SNEGSKA (reference sequence). The germline V and J ends were trimmed by 3 bases and 4 bases, with 4 bases remaining between them. This CDR3 is 11 amino acids long.

The chain has TRBV4-2 and TRBJ1-1, with a possible D match to TRBD1 (6 bases). The CDR3 runs 13 residues. V was cut by 3 bases and J by 7 bases, with 12 bases left in between. The germline CDR1 and CDR2 sequences are LGHNA and YNFKEQ. The CDR3 DNA sequence: TGTGCCAGCAGCCACCACAGGGAGATTGAAGCTTTCTTT. The encoded protein is CASSHHREIEAFF.

This clone was found once. This chain connects TRBV27 to TRBJ2-2; D perhaps matches TRBD2 (6 bases). CDR3 length: 16 amino acids. The germline gives CDR1 MNHEY, CDR2 SMNVEV (reference sequence). V was pared by 5 bases and J by 5 bases, with 18 bases between. The CDR3 loop is CASSQRTGLGTGELFF. The CDR3 DNA is TGTGCCAGCAGTCAACGGACGGGACTTGGGACCGGGGAGCTGTTTTTT.

The table lists this clone with a few counts. The V gene is TRBV28, the J gene TRBJ2-1, with 8 bases that match TRBD2. Germline V gene lookup returns CDR1 MDHEN and CDR2 SYDVKM. The J segment lost 5 bases and the V segment lost 5 bases, leaving 8 bases of the junction unmatched. The CDR3 totals 15 residues. The CDR3 nucleotides read TGTGCCAGCAGTGGTGGGACTAGTCTCAACAATGAGCAGTTCTTC. This gives the protein CASSGGTSLNNEQFF.